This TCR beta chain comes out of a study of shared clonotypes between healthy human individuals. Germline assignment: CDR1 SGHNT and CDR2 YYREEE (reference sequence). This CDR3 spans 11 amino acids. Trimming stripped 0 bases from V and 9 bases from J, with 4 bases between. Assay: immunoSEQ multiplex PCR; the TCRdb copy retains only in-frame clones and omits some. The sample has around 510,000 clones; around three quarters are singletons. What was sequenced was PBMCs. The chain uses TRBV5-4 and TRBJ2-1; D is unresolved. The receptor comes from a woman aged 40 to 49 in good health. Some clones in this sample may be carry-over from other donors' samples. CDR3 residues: CASSLGGEQFF. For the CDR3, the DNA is TGTGCCAGCAGCTTGGGAGGTGAGCAGTTCTTC.